These 10 T cell receptor beta chains originate from one sample sequenced in a study of shared clonotypes between healthy human individuals. Repertoires were generated with immunoSEQ multiplex PCR, while TCRdb's copy carries only in-frame clones and drops some. The sample carries about 980,000 clones, about three quarters recorded once. The sample comprised memory CD4+ T cells sorted from blood. The subset: CD45RA-negative fraction. These receptors all come from a man younger than 30 in good health.

The rearrangement links TRBV7-2 to TRBJ1-6; no clear D gene. From germline, CDR1 is SGHTA and CDR2 FQGNSA. Trimming pared 4 bases from V and 7 bases from J, leaving 11 bases between. The CDR3 extends over 14 amino acids. CDR3 residues: CASSSQGRNSPLHF. The DNA of the CDR3 is TGTGCCAGCAGCTCACAAGGCAGGAATTCACCCCTCCACTTT.

V usage is TRBV18 and J usage is TRBJ1-1, with D possibly being TRBD1 (6 bases). Germline loops: CDR1 KGHSH, CDR2 LQKENI. The CDR3 is 15 residues long. The ends were cut back, 4 bases at V and 0 bases at J, with 12 bases in the middle. CDR3 protein: CASSQTGTMNTEAFF. For the CDR3, the DNA is TGTGCCAGCTCACAGACAGGCACCATGAACACTGAAGCTTTCTTT.

V gene TRBV18 combines with J gene TRBJ2-3; D is undetermined. This CDR3 region has 14 residues. Germline V gives CDR1 KGHSH, CDR2 LQKENI. V was pared by 1 base and J by 5 bases, with 10 bases between. CDR3 nucleotide sequence: TGTGCCAGCTCACCACTGGGTTCACGAGATACGCAGTATTTT. Translating it yields CASSPLGSRDTQYF.

V usage is TRBV5-1 and J usage is TRBJ1-2, with 10 nucleotides matching TRBD1. The CDR3 length is 15 residues. Germline lookup yields CDR1 SGHRS and CDR2 YFSETQ. V shed 3 bases and J 6 bases; nucleotides not matched to a gene: 8. The CDR3 region has the DNA TGCGCCAGCAGCTGGGCCGGGACAGGGGTAGATGGCTACACCTTC. Translated, it gives CASSWAGTGVDGYTF.

In its sample, this clone was seen once. The V and J genes are TRBV11-2 and TRBJ2-1, with TRBD1 matching 9 bases. The CDR3 covers 15 residues. In germline, CDR1 is SGHAT, CDR2 FQNNGV. J lost 8 bases, V lost 5 bases, and 10 bases had no gene match. The CDR3 sequence is CASSKTGGAWDEQFF. The CDR3 nucleotides are TGTGCCAGCAGCAAAACAGGGGGCGCTTGGGATGAGCAGTTCTTC.

This chain joins TRBV7-9 and TRBJ2-6, with D hard to call. Per the germline V gene, CDR1 is SEHNR and CDR2 is FQNEAQ (reference sequence). Deletions cut 1 base from V and 4 bases from J, with 14 bases between. The CDR3 extends over 17 amino acids. CDR3: CASSLVSPVEGANVLTF. The DNA for the CDR3 is TGTGCCAGCAGCTTAGTGTCTCCGGTAGAAGGGGCCAACGTCCTGACTTTC.

This clone has just a few counts. The J gene is TRBJ1-1, the V gene TRBV19; no reliable D call. Trimming left V 6 bases short and J 7 bases short, with 9 bases between. The length of the CDR3 is 11 residues. Germline CDR1 LNHDA, CDR2 SQIVND (reference sequence). The CDR3 loop is CASSLTFEAFF. As DNA, the CDR3 is TGTGCCAGTAGCCTGACATTTGAAGCTTTCTTT.

This chain links TRBV5-4 with TRBJ2-2; 12 nucleotides match TRBD2. The junction had 7 bases not matched to a gene; V was cut back by 7 bases and J by 6 bases. The CDR3 runs to 15 residues. CDR1 is SGHNT, CDR2 YYREEE, per germline (reference sequence). The CDR3 coding sequence is TGTGCCAGCCGCAAGACTAGCGGGAGCCCCGGGGAGCTGTTTTTT. This translates into CASRKTSGSPGELFF.

The V call is TRBV2, the J call TRBJ1-3; D remains ambiguous. Germline lookup yields CDR1 SNHLY and CDR2 FYNNEI. Trimming left V 8 bases short and J 0 bases short, with 8 bases between. This CDR3 region has 13 residues. The CDR3 here is CASYRSSGNTIYF. For the CDR3, the DNA is TGTGCCAGCTACCGGAGCTCTGGAAACACCATATATTTT.

This clone was found a few times. This chain connects TRBV5-4 to TRBJ2-7, with 7 bases fitting TRBD1. Germline assignment: CDR1 SGHNT and CDR2 YYREEE (reference sequence). V trimming: 3 bases; J trimming: 3 bases; junction bases outside the gene matches: 6. The CDR3 loop spans 14 amino acids. The CDR3 nucleotides are TGTGCCAGCAGCTCGAAAGGGGGCAGCTACGAGCAGTACTTC. Translated: CASSSKGGSYEQYF. The full variable domain, completed using reference TRBV5-4 and TRBJ2-7, is ETGVTQSPTHLIKTRGQQVTLRCSSQSGHNTVSWYQQALGQGPQFIFQYYREEENGRGNFPPRFSGLQFPNYSSELNVNALELDDSALYLCASSSKGGSYEQYFGPGTRLTVT.